This T cell receptor beta chain emerged from a study of monozygotic twins with inflammatory bowel disease. The UMIs carried a 6-nucleotide sample barcode, and they were added by template switching. Reanalyzing the 5' RACE reads, TCRdb keeps one entry per CDR3 protein, without DNA. In total, the table holds 350,000 to 400,000 distinct CDR3 sequences. The germline V gene has CDR1 MGHDK and CDR2 SYGVNS. The CDR3 is 16 amino acids. The chain recombines TRBV25-1 with TRBJ2-5; TCRdb calls TRBD1, which cannot be checked without DNA. The sequence was obtained from a human donor with ulcerative colitis or Crohn's disease, or a healthy co-twin of an affected twin (not recorded which). The sample comprised blood. The chain's CDR3 is CASSERGLGGQETQYF.